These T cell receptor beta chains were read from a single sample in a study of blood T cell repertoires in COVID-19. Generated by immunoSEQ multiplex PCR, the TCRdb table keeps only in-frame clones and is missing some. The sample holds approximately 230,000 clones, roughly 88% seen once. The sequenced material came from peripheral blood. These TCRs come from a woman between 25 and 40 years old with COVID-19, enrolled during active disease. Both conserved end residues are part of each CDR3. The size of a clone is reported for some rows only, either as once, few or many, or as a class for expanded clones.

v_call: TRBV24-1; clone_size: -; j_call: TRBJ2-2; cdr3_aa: CATSRDRGLASNTGELFF
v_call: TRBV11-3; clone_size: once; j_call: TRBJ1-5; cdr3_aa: CASSLVLGGKEPQHF
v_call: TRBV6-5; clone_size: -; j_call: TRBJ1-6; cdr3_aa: CASSYFTGDNSPLHF
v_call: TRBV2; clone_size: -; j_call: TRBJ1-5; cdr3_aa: CASSGGRVRQPQHF
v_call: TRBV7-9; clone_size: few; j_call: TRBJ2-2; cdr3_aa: CASSQQGGSGELFF
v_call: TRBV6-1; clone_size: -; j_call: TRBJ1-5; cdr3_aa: CASSEGQGWEPQHF
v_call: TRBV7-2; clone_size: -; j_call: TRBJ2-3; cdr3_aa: CASSLAGYDRGGTDTQYF
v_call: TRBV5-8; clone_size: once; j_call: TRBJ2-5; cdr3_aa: CASSLARGSGTYQETQYF
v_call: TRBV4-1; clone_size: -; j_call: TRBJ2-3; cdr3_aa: CASSQFTPAPDTQYF
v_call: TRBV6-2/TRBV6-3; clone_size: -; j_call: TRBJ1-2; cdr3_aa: CASSRTTGGYTF
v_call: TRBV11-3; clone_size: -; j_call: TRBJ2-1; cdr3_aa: CASSPRLAVYNEQFF
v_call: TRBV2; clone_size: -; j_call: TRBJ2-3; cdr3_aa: CASARGRGYTDTQYF
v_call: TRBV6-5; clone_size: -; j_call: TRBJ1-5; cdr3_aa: CASSPLGQPQHF
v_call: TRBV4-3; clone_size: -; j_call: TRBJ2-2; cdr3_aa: CASNTRQGANTGELFF
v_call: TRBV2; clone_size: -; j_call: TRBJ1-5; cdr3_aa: CASSKDRGHQPQHF
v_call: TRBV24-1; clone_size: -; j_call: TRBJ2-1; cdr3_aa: CATSDPTGTPYNEQFF
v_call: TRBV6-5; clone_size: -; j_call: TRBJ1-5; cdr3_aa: CASSPQGHQPQHF
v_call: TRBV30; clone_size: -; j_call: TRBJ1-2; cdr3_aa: CAWSDVNYGYTF
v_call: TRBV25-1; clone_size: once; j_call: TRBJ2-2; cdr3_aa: CASTPRTGRAGELFF
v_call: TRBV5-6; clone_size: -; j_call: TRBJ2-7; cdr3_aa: CASSLGDRGLEQYF
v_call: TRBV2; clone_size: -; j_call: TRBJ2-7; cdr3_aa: CASSPFGQSYEQYF
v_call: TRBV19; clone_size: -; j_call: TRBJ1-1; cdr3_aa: CASYEPGLKEEAFF
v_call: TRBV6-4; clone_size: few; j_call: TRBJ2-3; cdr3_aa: CASSDSMGGGTDTQYF
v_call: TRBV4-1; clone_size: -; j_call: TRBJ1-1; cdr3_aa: CASSQVGRNTEAFF
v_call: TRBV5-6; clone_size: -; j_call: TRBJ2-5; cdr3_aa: CASSLEGILVEETQYF
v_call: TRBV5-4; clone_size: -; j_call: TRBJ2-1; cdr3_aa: CASSSLTSGGANNEQFF
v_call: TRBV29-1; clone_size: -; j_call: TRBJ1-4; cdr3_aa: CSVVVQGAANEKLFF
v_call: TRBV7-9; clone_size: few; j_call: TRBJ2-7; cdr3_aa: CASSLVQGGPYEQYF
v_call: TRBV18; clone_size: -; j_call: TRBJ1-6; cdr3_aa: CASSPWTGMDSPLHF
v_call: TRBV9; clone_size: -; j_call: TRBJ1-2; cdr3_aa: CASRGGWGLQGDGYTF
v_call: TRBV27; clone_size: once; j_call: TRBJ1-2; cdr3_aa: CASSSSTGVDYGYTF
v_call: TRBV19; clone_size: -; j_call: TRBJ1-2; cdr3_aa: CASSSRTGANYGYTF
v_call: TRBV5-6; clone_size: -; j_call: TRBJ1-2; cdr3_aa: CASSLDSFYGYTF
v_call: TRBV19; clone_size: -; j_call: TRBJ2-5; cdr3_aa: CASSGTSGIGQETQYF
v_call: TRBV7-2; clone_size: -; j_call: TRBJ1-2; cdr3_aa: CASSLPVDGYTF
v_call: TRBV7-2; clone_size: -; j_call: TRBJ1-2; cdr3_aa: CASSQVEGGYTF
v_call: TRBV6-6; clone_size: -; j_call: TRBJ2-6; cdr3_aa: CASTRGPGANVLTF
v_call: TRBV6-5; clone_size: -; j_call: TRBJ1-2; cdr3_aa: CASSYGRGAHGYTF
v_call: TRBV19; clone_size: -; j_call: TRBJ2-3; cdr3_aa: CASSDRGSTDTQYF
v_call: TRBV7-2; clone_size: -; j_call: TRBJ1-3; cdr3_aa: CASSLRTGGSGNTIYF
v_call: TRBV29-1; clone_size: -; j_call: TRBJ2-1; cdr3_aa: CSVEEGEAKPFF
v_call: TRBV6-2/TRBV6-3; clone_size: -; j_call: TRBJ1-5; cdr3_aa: CASSYPEPQHF
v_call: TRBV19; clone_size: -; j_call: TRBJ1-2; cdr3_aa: CASRESGGHYYGYTF
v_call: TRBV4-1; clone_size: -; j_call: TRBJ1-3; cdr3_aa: CASSQVSGGSSGNTIYF
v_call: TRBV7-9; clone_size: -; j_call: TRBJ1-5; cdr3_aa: CASSLAGRCNQPQHF
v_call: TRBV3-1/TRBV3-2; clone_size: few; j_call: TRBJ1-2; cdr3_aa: CASSQGTDYGYTF
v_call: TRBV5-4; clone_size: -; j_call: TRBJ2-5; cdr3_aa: CASREGGAYQETQYF
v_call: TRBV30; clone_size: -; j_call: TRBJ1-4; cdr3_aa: CAWSGGGLNEKLFF
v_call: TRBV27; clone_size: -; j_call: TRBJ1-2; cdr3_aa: CASSPGDRVSDYGYTF
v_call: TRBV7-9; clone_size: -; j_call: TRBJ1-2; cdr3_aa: CASSSAILRTGSGRGYTF
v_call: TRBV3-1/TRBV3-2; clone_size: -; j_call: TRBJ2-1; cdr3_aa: CASSWTSGGDYNEQFF
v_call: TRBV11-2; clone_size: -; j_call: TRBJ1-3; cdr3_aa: CASSEEGTGAGNTIYF
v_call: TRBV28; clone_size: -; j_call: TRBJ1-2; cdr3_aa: CASNLFPGLPRYTF
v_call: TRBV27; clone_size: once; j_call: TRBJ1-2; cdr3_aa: CASSLSQANGYGYTF